The 12 T cell receptor beta chains presented below share a single source sample, sequenced in a study of Graves' ophthalmopathy and Graves' hyperthyroidism. As the template, RNA transcripts were used to amplify TCR beta CDR3 regions. Following a first-round RT-PCR that used HTBI primers, a second-round multiplex PCR was carried out. TCRdb fed the multiplex PCR reads into MiXCR, producing one record per CDR3 protein. The data hold a few hundred thousand distinct CDR3 sequences, with about 18% observed a single time. Sequencing was done on a sample of peripheral blood. These receptors were obtained from an adult woman with stable Graves' hyperthyroidism.

The V gene is TRBV3-1, the J gene TRBJ1-1; TRBD1 matches at 7 bases. The ends lost 0 bases at V and 3 bases at J; junction bases unmatched: 7. Germline assignment: CDR1 LGHDT and CDR2 YNNKEL (reference sequence). The CDR3 has 16 residues. The CDR3 DNA is TGTGCCAGCAGCCAAGATCTGTGGCAGGGGGACACTGAAGCTTTCTTT. Its translation is CASSQDLWQGDTEAFF.

This clonotype was counted between two and nine times. V is TRBV6-1 and J is TRBJ2-5, with D possibly being TRBD1 (6 bases). V lost 2 bases and J 4 bases, leaving 26 bases between the germline ends. The CDR3 extends over 19 amino acids. CDR1 and CDR2 from the germline V gene are MNHNS and SASEGT. CDR3: CASSESGNLGTNRRETQYF. The CDR3, as DNA: TGTGCCAGCAGTGAAAGCGGCAATTTGGGGACAAACAGGAGAGAGACCCAGTACTTC.

This clonotype was counted many times. This rearrangement joins TRBV6-5 to TRBJ1-1; D gene unclear. The V end was cut by 6 bases, the J end by 0 bases, with 17 bases between. Germline V gene data show CDR1 as MNHEY and CDR2 as SVGAGI. This CDR3 has 16 amino acids. The CDR3 protein is CASSTRTGPMNTEAFF. CDR3 DNA: TGTGCCAGCAGCACAAGAACCGGGCCAATGAACACTGAAGCTTTCTTT.

This clonotype was seen repeatedly, ten times or more. This chain connects TRBV28 to TRBJ2-2; 10 positions agree with TRBD2. The V gene end was trimmed by 3 bases and the J gene end by 4 bases; junction bases not matched to a gene: 5. CDR3 length equals 16 residues. Germline V gene sequence: CDR1 MDHEN, CDR2 SYDVKM. DNA of the CDR3: TGTGCCAGCAGTTTGGGAGGGACTAGCGCCACCGGGGAGCTGTTTTTT. Translating gives CASSLGGTSATGELFF.

This clonotype was observed at least ten times. The chain has TRBV12-3 or TRBV12-4 and TRBJ1-1; 10 bases align to TRBD1. This CDR3 comprises 18 residues. V shed 2 bases and J 3 bases; nucleotides not matched to a gene: 12. Here the CDR3 DNA reads TGTGCCAGCAGTTTATACCACCGGGACAGGGGTAAGGACACTGAAGCTTTCTTT. The encoded protein is CASSLYHRDRGKDTEAFF.

This clonotype was counted ten times or more. This chain joins TRBV3-1 and TRBJ2-7; 11 bases agree with TRBD2. Germline V gene sequence: CDR1 LGHDT, CDR2 YNNKEL (reference sequence). The CDR3 spans 14 residues. J lost 6 bases, V lost 4 bases, and 5 bases had no gene match. CDR3 nucleotides: TGTGCCAGCAGCCCAGGACTAGCGGGTGCCGAGCAGTACTTC. It specifies CASSPGLAGAEQYF.

This clonotype was counted ten times or more. The chain couples TRBV6-5 to TRBJ1-1; D call uncertain. The germline gives CDR1 MNHEY, CDR2 SVGAGI. Deletions cut 4 bases from V and 0 bases from J, with 9 bases between. The CDR3 has 14 residues. CDR3 nucleotides: TGTGCCAGCAGTTCAGAAGCCTTGAACACTGAAGCTTTCTTT. This gives the protein CASSSEALNTEAFF.

The sample holds many counts of this clonotype. The rearrangement links TRBV10-3 to TRBJ2-7, with TRBD2 identical over 7 bases. Looked up from germline, CDR1 is ENHRY and CDR2 is SYGVKD. The CDR3 consists of 15 residues. Trimming cost V 7 bases and J 5 bases; bases outside gene matches: 14. The CDR3 spells CAITPGLDAPDEQYF. In nucleotides, the CDR3 is TGTGCCATCACCCCCGGACTAGACGCTCCGGACGAGCAGTACTTC.

In this sample, this clonotype turned up a few times. V and J are TRBV30 and TRBJ2-7, with D perhaps assigned TRBD1 or TRBD2 (6 bases each). The ends were cut back, 2 bases at V and 2 bases at J, with 13 bases in the middle. This CDR3 spans 14 amino acids. Germline CDR1 is GTSNPN and CDR2 is SVGIG (reference sequence). In nucleotides, the CDR3 is TGTGCCTGGAGTAAGGGGGAGGATCCCTACGAGCAGTACTTC. Translated, it gives CAWSKGEDPYEQYF.

Remarks on this clonotype: Since the CDR3 does not end with the conserved phenylalanine or tryptophan, this likely comes from a read error. The chain links TRBV6-1 to TRBJ1-1, with D maybe TRBD1 (6 bases). From germline, CDR1 is MNHNS and CDR2 SASEGT. This CDR3 is built from 13 residues. Trimming took off 6 bases at V and 3 bases at J, with 11 bases between the two ends. The CDR3 region is CASSNTGHTEAFL. The DNA for the CDR3 is TGTGCCAGCAGCAACACAGGGCACACTGAAGCTTTCTTG.

This clonotype was recorded at least ten times. The J gene is TRBJ1-1, the V gene TRBV6-1; 12 bases are a match to TRBD1. This CDR3 is built from 15 residues. CDR1 and CDR2 from the germline V gene are MNHNS and SASEGT. J was trimmed by 5 bases and V by 4 bases; bases with no gene match: 5. The CDR3 reads CASSGDRGRWTEAFF. CDR3 DNA sequence: TGTGCCAGCAGTGGGGACAGGGGGCGTTGGACTGAAGCTTTCTTT.

This clonotype showed up many times. The CDR3 DNA reads TGCGCCAGCAGCCTCAGCGGGAGTAACACCGGGGAGCTGTTTTTT. Its translation is CASSLSGSNTGELFF. The chain recombines TRBV5-1 with TRBJ2-2; 8 bases line up with TRBD2. V was pared by 4 bases and J by 2 bases, with 4 bases of the junction left unmatched. Germline loops: CDR1 SGHRS, CDR2 YFSETQ. This CDR3 contains 15 residues. Full variable domain (rest looked up from reference TRBV5-1 and TRBJ2-2): KAGVTQTPRYLIKTRGQQVTLSCSPISGHRSVSWYQQTPGQGLQFLFEYFSETQRNKGNFPGRFSGRQFSNSRSEMNVSTLELGDSALYLCASSLSGSNTGELFFGEGSRLTVL.